These 20 T cell receptor beta chains originate from one sample sequenced in a study of cytomegalovirus exposure and HLA in healthy donors. The primer mix had 60 Vbeta and 13 Jbeta primers. This table comes from immunoSEQ multiplex PCR, and its TCRdb copy is limited to in-frame clones, with some not included. The table records 270,000 or so clones, more than 80% of them present only once. Sequencing used PBMCs. The receptors originated from a man in his forties in good health and CMV-seropositive.

In this sample, this clone turned up once. This chain joins TRBV29-1 and TRBJ2-1, with D possibly TRBD2 on 5 matching bases. V shed 1 base and J shed 4 bases, with 17 bases lying between them. The CDR3 spans 16 residues. Germline assignment: CDR1 SQVTM and CDR2 ANQGSEA. CDR3 amino acids: CSVEGGGYELYNEQFF. The DNA for the CDR3 is TGCAGCGTTGAAGGCGGCGGGTATGAACTTTACAATGAGCAGTTCTTC.

V and J are TRBV11-2 and TRBJ2-1; the match to TRBD2 covers 15 bases. Losses at the gene ends were 4 bases for V and 7 bases for J; bases not matched to a gene: 5. CDR3 length: 16 amino acids. The germline V gene has CDR1 SGHAT and CDR2 FQNNGV. In DNA, the CDR3 is TGTGCCAGCAGCTCGGGACTAGCGGGAGGTGGGAATGAGCAGTTCTTC. This sequence encodes CASSSGLAGGGNEQFF.

This clone appeared a few times. The chain carries TRBV5-1 and TRBJ2-7; TRBD2 aligns across 10 bases. V lost 1 base to trimming and J lost 5 bases; unmatched junction nucleotides: 6. The CDR3 runs to 15 residues. Germline loops: CDR1 SGHRS, CDR2 YFSETQ. CDR3 in amino acids: CASSLRLAGADEQYF. The CDR3 DNA follows: TGCGCCAGCAGCTTGCGGCTAGCGGGAGCAGACGAGCAGTACTTC.

This rearrangement joins TRBV19 to TRBJ2-7; 7 nucleotides agree with TRBD1. Germline CDR1 LNHDA, CDR2 SQIVND (reference sequence). Losses at the gene ends were 4 bases for V and 0 bases for J; bases not matched to a gene: 3. This CDR3 has 14 residues. CDR3 in DNA: TGTGCCAGTAGTACCGACAGGGCCTCCTACGAGCAGTACTTC. Encoded protein: CASSTDRASYEQYF.

DNA for the CDR3: TGTGCCAGCAGGGTTAACAGGAACACCGGGGAGCTGTTTTTT. It is translated as CASRVNRNTGELFF. The chain couples TRBV14 to TRBJ2-2, with D unresolved. CDR3 length: 14 residues. Trimming took 6 bases from V and 1 from J, leaving 9 bases between them. Germline lookup yields CDR1 SGHDN and CDR2 FVKESK.

The chain combines TRBV15 with TRBJ1-5; no clear D. The CDR3 is 15 residues long. From germline, CDR1 is LNHNV and CDR2 YYDKDF (reference sequence). V was shortened by 0 bases and J by 7 bases, with 13 bases between the two germline ends. The CDR3 DNA reads TGTGCCACCAGCAGAGATCGAGGGATTTGGCAGCCCCAGCATTTT. Protein product: CATSRDRGIWQPQHF.

The chain employs TRBV5-1 and TRBJ1-2; D perhaps matches TRBD1 (5 bases). Trimming cost V 3 bases and J 0 bases, with 9 bases left between them. CDR1 is SGHRS, CDR2 YFSETQ, per germline. The CDR3 loop spans 14 amino acids. The CDR3 loop is CASSSDSANYGYTF. The CDR3 DNA reads TGCGCCAGCAGCTCCGACAGTGCTAACTATGGCTACACCTTC.

The chain uses TRBV28 and TRBJ1-2; 7 bases map to TRBD1. The ends lost 2 bases at V and 5 bases at J; junction bases unmatched: 8. From germline, CDR1 is MDHEN and CDR2 SYDVKM. This CDR3 has 15 amino acids. The chain's CDR3 is CASSLTGTAAYGYTF. The CDR3 DNA reads TGTGCCAGCAGTTTAACCGGGACAGCCGCTTATGGCTACACCTTC.

The genes are TRBV7-9 and TRBJ2-1; 7 bases are shared with TRBD1. Germline values: CDR1 SEHNR, CDR2 FQNEAQ (reference sequence). The CDR3 loop spans 16 amino acids. J lost 6 bases, V lost 5 bases, and 13 bases had no gene match. The CDR3 coding sequence is TGTGCCAGCAGCCCGGGGAACCCGGGACAGCTCAATGAGCAGTTCTTC. Its translation is CASSPGNPGQLNEQFF.

This clone showed up just a few times. V usage is TRBV4-3 and J usage is TRBJ2-1, with TRBD2 matching over 8 bases. This CDR3 spans 16 amino acids. After removal of 1 base from V and 5 bases from J, the junction contained 7 bases not matched to a gene. The germline V gene has CDR1 LGHNA and CDR2 YSLEER. CDR3 protein: CASSQGGAGADNEQFF. CDR3 sequence (DNA): TGCGCCAGCAGCCAAGGGGGAGCGGGAGCTGACAATGAGCAGTTCTTC.

Details on this clone: The junction departs from germline at one end; a sequencing error may be responsible. The V gene is TRBV5-1, the J gene TRBJ1-3; TRBD1 agrees at 9 bases. The length of the CDR3 is 17 residues. Germline CDR1 is SGHRS and CDR2 is YFSETQ. CDR3 nucleotide sequence: TGCGCCAGCAGCCCGGGACAGGGCCAAATCTCTGGAAACATCATATATTTT. Amino acids: CASSPGQGQISGNIIYF. Using reference TRBV5-1 and TRBJ1-3 for the parts outside the CDR3, the full variable domain is KAGVTQTPRYLIKTRGQQVTLSCSPISGHRSVSWYQQTPGQGLQFLFEYFSETQRNKGNFPGRFSGRQFSNSRSEMNVSTLELGDSALYLCASSPGQGQISGNIIYFGEGSWLTVV.

The chain joins TRBV6-5 to TRBJ2-1; TRBD2 matches at 7 bases. The CDR3 is made up of 15 amino acids. V shed 2 bases and J 5 bases; nucleotides not matched to a gene: 6. Germline CDR1 is MNHEY and CDR2 is SVGAGI. The CDR3 region is CASSYGGSNHNEQFF. The CDR3 DNA sequence: TGTGCCAGCAGTTACGGCGGGAGCAACCACAATGAGCAGTTCTTC.

This chain connects TRBV19 to TRBJ2-7, with 7 bases that match TRBD2. CDR3 size: 17 residues. Unmatched junction bases numbered 11, after V lost 3 bases and J lost 0 bases. CDR1 is LNHDA, CDR2 SQIVND, per germline (reference sequence). The CDR3 DNA reads as TGTGCCAGTAGTATTGGCTATACTAGCGTGCACTCCTACGAGCAGTACTTC. It encodes CASSIGYTSVHSYEQYF.

The chain uses TRBV30 and TRBJ2-2; D perhaps matches TRBD2 (5 bases). The CDR3 consists of 14 residues. Germline assignment: CDR1 GTSNPN and CDR2 SVGIG (reference sequence). Trimming took off 0 bases at V and 7 bases at J, with 12 bases between the two ends. The DNA for the CDR3 is TGTGCCTGGAGTGTACTCGGGAAGGGCGGGGAGCTGTTTTTT. Residues: CAWSVLGKGGELFF.

V and J are TRBV7-3 and TRBJ2-1, with TRBD2 as a possible D gene (6 bases). V was cut by 5 bases and J by 7 bases, with 15 bases left in between. The CDR3 runs to 14 residues. CDR1 SGHTA and CDR2 FQGTGA come from the germline V gene. The CDR3 sequence is CASSPGTLSNEQFF. The CDR3 DNA reads as TGTGCCAGCAGCCCGGGGACTCTTTCTAATGAGCAGTTCTTC.

The gene calls are TRBV4-3 and TRBJ2-1, with 8 nucleotides matching TRBD2. The CDR3 consists of 15 residues. The junction had 3 bases not matched to a gene; V was cut back by 1 base and J by 4 bases. CDR1 LGHNA and CDR2 YSLEER come from the germline V gene. The CDR3 sequence is CASSQAASGYNEQFF. CDR3 coding DNA: TGCGCCAGCAGCCAAGCGGCTAGCGGGTACAATGAGCAGTTCTTC.

J is TRBJ2-7 and V is TRBV5-1; TRBD1 aligns across 8 bases. CDR3 length equals 14 residues. Germline lookup yields CDR1 SGHRS and CDR2 YFSETQ. The trim removed 4 bases at V and 6 bases at J, leaving 9 bases unmatched. This chain's CDR3 is CASSLQTGESEQYF. Written as DNA, the CDR3 is TGCGCCAGCAGCCTCCAGACAGGGGAAAGCGAGCAGTACTTC.

The rearrangement links TRBV18 to TRBJ1-4, with TRBD1 matching 7 bases. This CDR3 comprises 16 residues. CDR1 is KGHSH and CDR2 is LQKENI in the germline V gene. V lost 3 bases to trimming and J lost 0 bases; unmatched junction nucleotides: 4. CDR3 coding DNA: TGTGCCAGCTCACCGCCGGGGACAGCAACTAATGAAAAACTGTTTTTT. This encodes CASSPPGTATNEKLFF.

The V gene is TRBV5-8, the J gene TRBJ2-1; the match to TRBD1 covers 10 bases. The CDR3 has 15 amino acids. The V gene end was trimmed by 1 base and the J gene end by 9 bases; junction bases not matched to a gene: 7. The germline CDR1 and CDR2 sequences are SGHTS and YDEGEE. CDR3 residues: CASSLRTGGYSEQFF. CDR3 nucleotides: TGTGCCAGCAGCTTGCGGACAGGGGGATATAGTGAGCAGTTCTTC.

The chain employs TRBV5-8 and TRBJ2-3, with a possible D match to TRBD2 (6 bases). Germline V gene sequence: CDR1 SGHTS, CDR2 YDEGEE. Trimming pared 2 bases from V and 3 bases from J, leaving 13 bases between. The CDR3 runs 15 residues. CDR3 in DNA: TGTGCCAGCAGCTTAGGAGACCGGGGGACAGATACGCAGTATTTT. Protein product: CASSLGDRGTDTQYF.